This TCR beta chain was captured in a study of CD8 T cells in ankylosing spondylitis. Note on this clonotype: Its target is not known.

Losses at the gene ends were 6 bases for V and 1 base for J; bases not matched to a gene: 8. Germline CDR1 and CDR2: MDHEN and SYDVKM. This CDR3 is 15 amino acids long. Study-wide findings and caveats: Significantly higher representation of disease-linked clones was reported for matched ankylosing spondylitis synovial fluid.

As the method for making TCR beta libraries, quantitative 5'-RACE with molecular barcodes was used. TCRdb reprocessed the 5' RACE reads with MiXCR, giving one entry per CDR3 protein. The table lists 350,000 to 450,000 distinct CDR3 sequences, 20% of them singletons. J is TRBJ2-7 and V is TRBV28; 8 bases agree with TRBD1. The sequence was obtained from a male donor with ankylosing spondylitis or in good health (not recorded which). Material for sequencing was blood, either unsorted or a sorted T cell fraction (not recorded which). This CDR3 reads CASRSPGQGSYEQYF. CDR3 bases: TGTGCCAGCAGGTCCCCCGGACAGGGTTCCTACGAGCAGTACTTC. Full variable domain (outside the CDR3, taken from reference TRBV28 and TRBJ2-7): DVKVTQSSRYLVKRTGEKVFLECVQDMDHENMFWYRQDPGLGLRLIYFSYDVKMKEKGDIPEGYSVSREKKERFSLILESASTNQTSMYLCASRSPGQGSYEQYFGPGTRLTVT.